Listed below are T cell receptor beta chains from one sample, sequenced in a study of blood T cell repertoires in COVID-19. TCRdb's table, derived via immunoSEQ multiplex PCR, lists solely in-frame clones and lacks some. The data hold fewer than 200,000 clones, with 88% observed a single time. Source material: PBMCs or T cells enriched from blood (not recorded which). The receptors originated from a woman under 30 who had recovered from COVID-19. The CDR3 runs from the conserved cysteine through the conserved F or W. The order of the fields is D gene, J gene, V gene, CDR3 protein, CDR3 DNA. The D gene is left open where the match is weak.

D gene: TRBD2
J gene: TRBJ2-1
V gene: TRBV18
CDR3 protein: CASSPRGTSGRNEQFF
CDR3 DNA: TGTGCCAGCTCACCACGTGGGACTAGCGGGAGAAATGAGCAGTTCTTC

D gene: .
J gene: TRBJ1-2
V gene: TRBV7-9
CDR3 protein: CASSPTRVYGYTF
CDR3 DNA: TGTGCCAGCAGCCCGACCAGGGTCTATGGCTACACCTTC

D gene: .
J gene: TRBJ1-4
V gene: TRBV29-1
CDR3 protein: CSVGTVATNEKLFF
CDR3 DNA: TGCAGCGTTGGGACAGTTGCAACTAATGAAAAACTGTTTTTT

D gene: .
J gene: TRBJ1-3
V gene: TRBV18
CDR3 protein: CASYESLSGNTIYF
CDR3 DNA: TGTGCCAGCTACGAGAGCCTCTCTGGAAACACCATATATTTT

D gene: .
J gene: TRBJ1-5
V gene: TRBV10-1
CDR3 protein: CASSESGHAQPQHF
CDR3 DNA: TGCGCCAGCAGTGAGTCCGGTCATGCTCAGCCCCAGCATTTT

D gene: .
J gene: TRBJ1-4
V gene: TRBV11-2
CDR3 protein: CASSEHSEGKALFF
CDR3 DNA: TGTGCCAGCAGCGAACATAGTGAGGGAAAAGCACTGTTTTTT

D gene: .
J gene: TRBJ2-7
V gene: TRBV18
CDR3 protein: CASSPRESYEQYF
CDR3 DNA: TGTGCCAGCTCACCACGAGAGAGCTACGAGCAGTACTTC

D gene: .
J gene: TRBJ1-2
V gene: TRBV4-3
CDR3 protein: CASSQDAPGGFESYGYTF
CDR3 DNA: TGCGCCAGCAGCCAAGATGCCCCGGGGGGGTTCGAAAGCTATGGCTACACCTTC

D gene: .
J gene: TRBJ2-3
V gene: TRBV2
CDR3 protein: CASNPSRGFSDTQYF
CDR3 DNA: TGTGCCAGCAACCCGTCGCGGGGTTTTTCAGATACGCAGTATTTT

D gene: .
J gene: TRBJ2-7
V gene: TRBV7-8
CDR3 protein: CASSLGSVAYEQYF
CDR3 DNA: TGTGCCAGCAGCTTAGGGTCGGTAGCCTACGAGCAGTACTTC

D gene: .
J gene: TRBJ2-1
V gene: TRBV4-2
CDR3 protein: CASSQDEGPGDEQFF
CDR3 DNA: TGTGCCAGCAGCCAAGATGAGGGTCCGGGGGATGAGCAGTTCTTC

D gene: .
J gene: TRBJ2-2
V gene: TRBV28
CDR3 protein: CASSFRGHTGELFF
CDR3 DNA: TGTGCCAGCAGTTTCCGTGGGCACACCGGGGAGCTGTTTTTT

D gene: .
J gene: TRBJ2-1
V gene: TRBV9
CDR3 protein: CASSASGSSSYNEQFF
CDR3 DNA: TGTGCCAGCAGCGCCTCAGGATCGAGCTCCTACAATGAGCAGTTCTTC

D gene: .
J gene: TRBJ2-4
V gene: TRBV5-6
CDR3 protein: CASSSEGRGKNIQYF
CDR3 DNA: TGTGCCAGCAGTTCCGAAGGGCGGGGCAAAAACATTCAGTACTTC

D gene: .
J gene: TRBJ2-1
V gene: TRBV2
CDR3 protein: CASSGLDYNEQFF
CDR3 DNA: TGTGCCAGCAGTGGGCTAGACTACAATGAGCAGTTCTTC